The text below deals with one T cell receptor beta chain. Produced via immunoSEQ multiplex PCR; TCRdb's table is partial and in-frame only. Among under 150,000 clones listed, more than 70% were seen once. The CDR3 spans 14 residues. Trimming took 4 bases from V and 6 from J; bases not matched to a gene: 9. Germline CDR1 and CDR2: SGHKS and YYEKEE (reference sequence). The entry originates in a study of blood T cell repertoires in COVID-19. The specimen was peripheral blood. The receptor was isolated from a human donor in a cohort sampled during active COVID-19. V gene TRBV5-5 combines with J gene TRBJ2-7; 8 bases agree with TRBD1. The CDR3 spells CASSTNHRGSEQYF. CDR3 sequence (DNA): TGTGCCAGCAGCACGAATCACAGGGGGAGCGAGCAGTACTTC. Full variable domain (outside the CDR3, taken from reference TRBV5-5 and TRBJ2-7): DAGVTQSPTHLIKTRGQQVTLRCSPISGHKSVSWYQQVLGQGPQFIFQYYEKEERGRGNFPDRFSARQFPNYSSELNVNALLLGDSALYLCASSTNHRGSEQYFGPGTRLTVT.